The entry below describes one T cell receptor beta chain. Its antigen is undetermined. The method was immunoSEQ multiplex PCR; TCRdb's version includes in-frame clones alone and lacks a portion of them. The sample holds a few hundred thousand clones, 86% seen once. These data belong to a study of cytomegalovirus exposure and HLA in healthy donors. Points from the study as a whole: Three chains linked to CMV were shown in vitro to be specific for CMV antigens. Reportedly, diagnosis of cytomegalovirus status by the classifier showed high specificity and sensitivity.

The CDR3 sequence is 14 residues long. Trimming shortened V by 3 bases and J by 6 bases, and 12 bases separated the two germline ends. Germline V gives CDR1 MNHEY, CDR2 SMNVEV (reference sequence). The source of this sequence is a woman under 30 in good health and CMV-seronegative. The gene calls are TRBV27 and TRBJ2-1; TRBD2 is a possible D gene (5 bases). Material: PBMCs. DNA of the CDR3: TGTGCCAGCAGTTTTGGGAGAAGCGGCAATGAGCAGTTCTTC. Translating gives CASSFGRSGNEQFF.